This TCR beta chain was captured in a study of T cells in Graves' hyperthyroidism and ophthalmopathy. In germline, CDR1 is SGHTA, CDR2 FQGTGA. V gave up 5 bases and J gave up 6 bases; unmatched junction bases: 6. This CDR3 region has 16 residues. What was amplified from RNA transcripts were TCR beta CDR3 regions. RT-PCR in the first round (using the HTBI primer set) targeted the TCR CDR3. One entry per CDR3 protein results from TCRdb running MiXCR on the multiplex PCR reads. The sample records approximately 410,000 distinct CDR3 sequences, approximately 14% being singletons. This clonotype was counted many times.

The clonotype comes from a woman aged 18-29 years with Graves' hyperthyroidism. Sequenced material: blood. The chain has TRBV7-3 and TRBJ2-1; 14 bases fit TRBD2. CDR3 in amino acids: CASSRTSGRNANEQFF. CDR3 in DNA: TGTGCCAGCAGCCGGACTAGCGGGAGGAACGCCAATGAGCAGTTCTTC.